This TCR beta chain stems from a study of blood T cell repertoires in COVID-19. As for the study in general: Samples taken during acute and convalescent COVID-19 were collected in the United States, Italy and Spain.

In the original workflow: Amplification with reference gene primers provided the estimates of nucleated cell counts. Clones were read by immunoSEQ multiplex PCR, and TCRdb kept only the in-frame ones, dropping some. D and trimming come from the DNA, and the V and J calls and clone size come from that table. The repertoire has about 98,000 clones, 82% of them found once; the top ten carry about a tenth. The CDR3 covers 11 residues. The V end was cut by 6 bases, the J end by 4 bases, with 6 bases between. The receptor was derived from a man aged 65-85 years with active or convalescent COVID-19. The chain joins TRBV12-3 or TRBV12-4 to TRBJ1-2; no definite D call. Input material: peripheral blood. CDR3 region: CASSPGYGYTF. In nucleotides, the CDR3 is TGTGCCAGCAGCCCCGGCTATGGCTACACCTTC.